This T cell receptor beta chain derives from a study of blood T cell repertoires in COVID-19 (TCRdb year 2020). A note on the overall study: The collaborator samples originated in the United States, Italy and Spain and spanned the acute and convalescent phases of COVID-19. A de-identified subject ID, COVID-19 status, age in years and sex were almost always included in the sample metadata. Samples were obtained from the ongoing ImmuneRACE study (first 160 participants) and from about 1,300 subjects provided by 6 global collaborators. The prospective study material was composed of cDNA or gDNA derived from T cells, B-cell-depleted T cells, or PBMCs. The dataset comprised deeply sampled blood TCRbeta repertoires from subjects exposed to, actively infected with, or recovered from COVID-19. The repertoires were made available in a free public database intended to serve as a resource for research on the immune response to SARS-CoV-2. Where available, HLA class I and class II types were taken from metadata supplied by the sample provider and were not determined by assay-based typing. Findings and caveats that apply to the study as a whole: How much clinical and demographic metadata was included differed by source and by participant, and the metadata was provided uncurated.

TCRbeta CDR3 regions were amplified from genomic DNA using the immunoSEQ Assay, a bias-controlled multiplex PCR. Per the source publication's procedure: Within the assay, amplification of reference gene primers was used to estimate how many nucleated cells each sample contained. Sequence reads were collapsed and filtered to measure the absolute abundance of every unique TCRbeta CDR3 rearrangement. Productive Simpson clonality was computed per sample as the square root of Simpson's diversity index over productive rearrangements. Here the immuneACCESS table is served through TCRdb, limited to in-frame sequences with V and J called. Missing clones are a known gap in these copies; in checked studies unresolved V genes cover under half, and the rest lacks a known reason. V, J and clone size were drawn from that table, and D and trimming were deduced from the DNA. The sample table lists around 70,000 clones, about four fifths of them with a count of one. The top ten clones comprise 8% to 10% of the sample.

The count of this clone is one. Its antigen is unknown. Base qualities are not provided; no much larger clone lies one nucleotide away. Each collaborating institution followed its own protocols to collect whole blood in K2EDTA tubes. For TCRbeta analysis, collaborator samples were shipped as frozen whole blood, as isolated PBMCs, or as DNA extracted from either sample type. V sheds 4 bases and J sheds 3 bases, leaving 18 bases between their ends. The CDR3 runs 16 amino acids, cysteine and phenylalanine included. The only DNA kept is the CDR3, 48 bases in frame from the first base. For CDR1 and CDR2, the germline V gene lists SGHDN and FVKESK.

The specimen was peripheral blood. The source of this sequence is a human donor in a cohort sampled during active COVID-19. The chain was built from TRBV14 and TRBJ1-1; TRBD1 might be the D gene, on 6 matching bases. The CDR3 in this case is CASSRLKGDGDTEAFF. The sequenced DNA: TGTGCCAGCAGCCGTCTTAAGGGGGACGGGGACACTGAAGCTTTCTTT.